This T cell receptor beta chain was documented in a study of identifying expanded T cells in peripheral blood. The study's findings and limits: Clone count variance between approximately 2-week samples rose with total template count. About 1.2 clones differed between technical replicates, versus roughly 17 and 20 over time.

This clone is a singleton in its sample. Its antigen is currently unknown. Libraries were prepared by immunoSEQ multiplex PCR; TCRdb keeps only in-frame clonotypes and omits some of them. The sample shows under 100,000 clones, about 85% of them seen only once. CDR1 SGHAT and CDR2 FQNNGV come from the germline V gene. The CDR3 length is 14 residues. V gave up 2 bases and J gave up 2 bases, with 10 bases separating them. The V call is TRBV11-2, the J call TRBJ2-7; maybe TRBD2 (6 bases). This clonotype originated in a person aged 18 to 75 in good health. Sample: blood. The CDR3 region is CASSLLALAYEQYF. The CDR3 region has the DNA TGTGCCAGCAGCTTACTAGCGTTGGCCTACGAGCAGTACTTC. The full variable domain, in which reference TRBV11-2 and TRBJ2-7 provide the parts outside the CDR3, is EAGVAQSPRYKIIEKRQSVAFWCNPISGHATLYWYQQILGQGPKLLIQFQNNGVVDDSQLPKDRFSAERLKGVDSTLKIQPAKLEDSAVYLCASSLLALAYEQYFGPGTRLTVT.